This T cell receptor (beta chain) originates from a study of shared clonotypes between healthy human individuals. Study-level information: There were three CD4 naive, three CD4 memory, two CD8 naive and one CD8 memory plates per donor. Whole-study results and caveats: Relative to their counterparts shared across all four donors, non-shared clonotypes exhibited diminished generation probabilities.

Repertoires were generated with immunoSEQ multiplex PCR, while TCRdb's copy carries only in-frame clones and drops some. This table holds about 2.3 million clones, over 85% found once. V lost 5 bases to trimming and J lost 5 bases, with 10 bases between them. Per germline, CDR1 MDHEN and CDR2 SYDVKM. The CDR3 is made up of 13 amino acids. Healthy HIV-negative adults with no recent acute infections or vaccinations were recruited as donors. Remarks on this clone: Antigen unknown.

The sequence was collected from a man between 18 and 29 years old in good health. Some clones in this sample may be carry-over from other donors' samples. The chain couples TRBV28 to TRBJ2-1, with D possibly being TRBD1 (6 bases). Source material: naive CD4+ T cells from PBMCs. Documented subset: CD45RA+ positively selected. CDR3 in DNA: TGTGCCAGCAGTCCCCCAGGGGACAATGAGCAGTTCTTC. It is translated as CASSPPGDNEQFF.